This T cell receptor (beta chain) was found in a study of Ad26.COV2.S vaccination and SARS-CoV-2 variants. Whole-study context: Ad26.COV2.S, an intramuscular injection, was given once or twice 56 days apart.

This clone was observed a handful of times. The antigen is unknown. The V segment lost 0 bases and the J segment 2 bases; nucleotides outside the gene matches: 9. Looked up from germline, CDR1 is LGHNA and CDR2 is YSLEER. This CDR3 has 18 amino acids. Noted treatment: 19 received Ad26.COV2.S at low or high dose, single or two shots; 5 received placebo; per-sample allocation not given. Samples analyzed were those drawn on day 63 after the first vaccine or placebo injection. Profiling relied on immunoSEQ multiplex PCR, and the TCRdb table lists in-frame clones only, not all of them. This table holds about 420,000 clones, approximately 87% found once. Study-wide points: Spike-specific TCR breadth was greater in vaccine than placebo recipients. Substantial post-vaccination breadth of spike-specific CD8+ and CD4+ T cell responses was reported.

Specimen: peripheral blood, collected in a trial of Ad26.COV2.S vaccine versus placebo. This clonotype was sampled from a person between 18 and 60 years old who received the Ad26.COV2.S COVID-19 vaccine or a placebo. The V and J genes are TRBV4-3 and TRBJ2-3, with 9 bases matching TRBD1. CDR3 amino acids: CASSQEPAGQGITDTQYF. In nucleotides, the CDR3 is TGCGCCAGCAGCCAAGAGCCCGCGGGACAGGGCATCACAGATACGCAGTATTTT.